The subject of this entry is one T cell receptor beta chain. Its antigen is unknown. This sample is drawn from a study of siplizumab effects on memory and regulatory T cells. Overall study findings and caveats: Roughly 75-96% of proliferating CD4+ or CD8+ clones lacked a naive or memory phenotype that could be assigned. The naive T cell population seemed more diverse than memory cells and seemed a major contributor to the alloresponse. The alloreactive clones that mapped to unstimulated subsets made up only a minor fraction.

Some clones are missing from TCRdb's copy, which holds only in-frame ones; the method was immunoSEQ multiplex PCR. Among some 100,000 clones, around 94% were seen once, and the ten largest hold approximately 0.58%. The CDR3 loop spans 14 amino acids. Germline lookup yields CDR1 SGHVS and CDR2 FNYEAQ. J lost 6 bases, V lost 5 bases, and 7 bases had no gene match. The sample comprised Tregs sorted from blood. This clonotype originated in a human donor in good health. V usage is TRBV7-6 and J usage is TRBJ2-5; 9 bases are a match to TRBD2. This CDR3 reads CASSTSSGSQTQYF. The CDR3 DNA is TGTGCCAGCAGCACTAGTAGCGGGAGCCAGACCCAGTACTTC. Full variable domain (rest looked up from reference TRBV7-6 and TRBJ2-5): GAGVSQSPRYKVTKRGQDVALRCDPISGHVSLYWYRQALGQGPEFLTYFNYEAQQDKSGLPNDRFSAERPEGSISTLTIQRTEQRDSAMYRCASSTSSGSQTQYFGPGTRLLVL.